The 13 T cell receptor beta chains presented below share a single source sample, sequenced in a study of cytomegalovirus exposure and HLA in healthy donors (dated by TCRdb to 2017 to 2019). Preparation of the library involved the immunoSEQ multiplex PCR assay. For the multiplex PCR, a mixture combining 60 forward primers for TCR Vbeta segments and 13 reverse primers for TCR Jbeta segments was used. TCRdb re-hosts the immuneACCESS table, in-frame sequences only. Its copies lack some clones; in the studies checked, an unresolved V gene accounts for under half of them, and the cause for the rest is not known. The table for this sample lists about 140,000 clones; 75% of them were counted only once. Clones ranked in the top ten supply about 3.5% of the sample. Material: PBMCs. All receptors derive from a middle-aged man in good health and CMV-seronegative.

This clone has only a few counts. The J gene is TRBJ1-2, the V gene TRBV6-4, with TRBD1 matching over 7 bases. The J segment lost 3 bases and the V segment lost 5 bases, leaving 6 bases of the junction unmatched. The CDR3 is 14 amino acids. Germline assignment: CDR1 MRHNA and CDR2 SNTAGT. In DNA, the CDR3 is TGTGCCAGCAGTCCCGGACAGGAACACTATGGCTACACCTTC. It translates to CASSPGQEHYGYTF.

The CDR3 is CASSSSTPKRPPSYEQYF. CDR3 coding DNA: TGTGCCAGCAGTTCGTCGACCCCCAAGCGGCCCCCTTCCTACGAGCAGTACTTC. The V call is TRBV27, the J call TRBJ2-7; tentative D call: TRBD2 (5 bases). Germline V gene sequence: CDR1 MNHEY, CDR2 SMNVEV (reference sequence). The CDR3 length is 18 residues. Trimming took off 4 bases at V and 1 base at J, with 23 bases between the two ends.

V is TRBV5-1 and J is TRBJ2-1; possibly TRBD2 for D (7 bases). The V end was cut by 0 bases, the J end by 6 bases, with 16 bases between. CDR1 and CDR2 from the germline V gene are SGHRS and YFSETQ. There are 16 residues in the CDR3. The CDR3 loop is CASSLVPWGGSNEQFF. In nucleotides, the CDR3 is TGCGCCAGCAGCTTGGTCCCTTGGGGGGGCTCCAATGAGCAGTTCTTC.

V gene TRBV18 combines with J gene TRBJ2-5; D unresolved. The J call may not be correct, given that the DNA end is closer to TRBJ2-7. This CDR3 has 11 amino acids. Germline V gene sequence: CDR1 KGHSH, CDR2 LQKENI. CDR3 bases: TGTGCCAGCTCACCTGACTACGAGCAGTACTTC. Translation: CASSPDYEQYF.

The CDR3 sequence is CASSLRVGTENEKLFF. In DNA, the CDR3 is TGCGCCAGCAGCTTACGGGTCGGGACTGAAAATGAAAAACTGTTTTTT. This chain joins TRBV4-1 and TRBJ1-4; D possibly corresponds to TRBD1 (5 bases). V lost 5 bases to trimming and J lost 5 bases, with 18 bases between them. Germline V gene lookup returns CDR1 MGHRA and CDR2 YSYEKL. The CDR3 loop spans 16 amino acids.

V usage is TRBV18 and J usage is TRBJ2-2, with D perhaps TRBD1 (5 bases). Deletions cut 5 bases from V and 9 bases from J, with 19 bases between. This CDR3 comprises 15 residues. CDR1 and CDR2 (germline): KGHSH, LQKENI. The CDR3: CASSSPTAPMWELFF. The CDR3, as DNA: TGTGCCAGCTCATCCCCGACAGCACCCATGTGGGAGCTGTTTTTT.

CDR3 DNA: TGTGCCAGCAGTTCTCTAGGCTATGGCTACACCTTC. This translates into CASSSLGYGYTF. The rearrangement uses TRBV28 and TRBJ1-2, with D uncertain. The CDR3 is made up of 12 amino acids. Trimming removed 4 bases from V and 4 bases from J, with 7 bases in between. Germline V gene lookup returns CDR1 MDHEN and CDR2 SYDVKM.

V and J are TRBV7-4 and TRBJ1-5; 7 bases fit TRBD1. The germline V gene has CDR1 SGHVT and CDR2 SQSDAQ. V shed 5 bases, J shed 0 bases, and the junction held 10 bases outside the gene matches. The CDR3 covers 17 residues. The CDR3 sequence: CASSPNNGQDSNQPQHF. The CDR3 DNA reads TGTGCCAGCAGCCCTAATAATGGACAGGATAGCAATCAGCCCCAGCATTTT.

The chain uses TRBV7-2 and TRBJ2-7; 7 nucleotides align to TRBD1. The CDR3 contains 15 residues. The J segment lost 1 base and the V segment lost 5 bases, leaving 8 bases of the junction unmatched. Germline assignment: CDR1 SGHTA and CDR2 FQGNSA. CDR3 coding DNA: TGTGCCAGCAGCCCGGCCGGGACAGAGTCCTACGAGCAGTACTTC. As protein: CASSPAGTESYEQYF. The full variable domain, with the rest looked up from reference TRBV7-2 and TRBJ2-7, is GAGVSQSPSNKVTEKGKDVELRCDPISGHTALYWYRQSLGQGLEFLIYFQGNSAPDKSGLPSDRFSAERTGGSVSTLTIQRTQQEDSAVYLCASSPAGTESYEQYFGPGTRLTVT.

The chain links TRBV28 to TRBJ1-2; tentatively, D is TRBD1 (5 bases). This CDR3 comprises 13 residues. Germline CDR1 reads MDHEN; CDR2 reads SYDVKM. V was cut by 5 bases and J by 5 bases, with 12 bases left in between. CDR3 in DNA: TGTGCCAGCAGTCCCCTCGGGGGATATGGCTACACCTTC. Amino acid sequence: CASSPLGGYGYTF.

The chain joins TRBV6-5 to TRBJ2-7, with D possibly matching TRBD1 (6 bases). The CDR3 is 14 amino acids. V lost 6 bases to trimming and J lost 3 bases, with 15 bases between them. The V gene's germline CDR1 is MNHEY and CDR2 SVGAGI. As DNA, the CDR3 is TGTGCCAGCAGCCCTCAGGGGCATAGCTACGAGCAGTACTTC. Its protein product is CASSPQGHSYEQYF.

The V and J genes are TRBV5-4 and TRBJ2-1; 10 positions match TRBD1. With 3 bases clipped from V and 8 bases from J, the junction kept 8 bases outside the gene matches. Germline CDR1 SGHNT, CDR2 YYREEE (reference sequence). The CDR3 consists of 15 residues. The DNA for the CDR3 is TGTGCCAGCAGCTCCTTACGGACAGGGGGGCATGAGCAGTTCTTC. This sequence encodes CASSSLRTGGHEQFF.

This chain joins TRBV2 and TRBJ2-5; TRBD1 might be the D (5 bases). The better agreement between TRBJ2-7 and the DNA end casts doubt on the J call. This CDR3 contains 12 residues. Germline-derived CDR1 and CDR2 are SNHLY and FYNNEI. CDR3 bases: TGTGCCAGCAGACAGGATTTCTACGAGCAGTACTTC. Protein sequence: CASRQDFYEQYF.